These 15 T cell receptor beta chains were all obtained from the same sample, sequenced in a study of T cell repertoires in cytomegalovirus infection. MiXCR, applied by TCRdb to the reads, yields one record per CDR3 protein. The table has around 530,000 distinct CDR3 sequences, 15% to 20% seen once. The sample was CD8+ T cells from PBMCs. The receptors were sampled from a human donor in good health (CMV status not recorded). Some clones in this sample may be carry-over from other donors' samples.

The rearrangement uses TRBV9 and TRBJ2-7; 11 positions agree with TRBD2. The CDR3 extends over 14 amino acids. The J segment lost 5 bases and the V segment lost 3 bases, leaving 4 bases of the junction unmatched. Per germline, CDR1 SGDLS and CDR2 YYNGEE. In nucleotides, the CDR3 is TGTGCCAGCAGCGATAGCGGGAGGGCCGACGAGCAGTACTTC. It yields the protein CASSDSGRADEQYF. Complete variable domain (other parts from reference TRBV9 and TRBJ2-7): DSGVTQTPKHLITATGQRVTLRCSPRSGDLSVYWYQQSLDQGLQFLIQYYNGEERAKGNILERFSAQQFPDLHSELNLSSLELGDSALYFCASSDSGRADEQYFGPGTRLTVT.

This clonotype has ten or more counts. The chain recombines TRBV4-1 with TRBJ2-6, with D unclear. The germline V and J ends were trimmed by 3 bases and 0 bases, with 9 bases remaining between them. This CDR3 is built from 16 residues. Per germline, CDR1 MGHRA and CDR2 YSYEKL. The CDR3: CASSHGRSSGANVLTF. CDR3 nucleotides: TGCGCCAGCAGCCACGGTCGGAGCTCTGGGGCCAACGTCCTGACTTTC.

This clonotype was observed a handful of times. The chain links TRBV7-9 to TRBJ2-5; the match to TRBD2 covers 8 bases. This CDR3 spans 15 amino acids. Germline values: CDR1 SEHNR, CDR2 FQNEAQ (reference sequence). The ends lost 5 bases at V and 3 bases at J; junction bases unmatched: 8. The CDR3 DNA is TGTGCCAGCAGCCGCCAAATGACTAGCGAAGAGACCCAGTACTTC. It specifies CASSRQMTSEETQYF.

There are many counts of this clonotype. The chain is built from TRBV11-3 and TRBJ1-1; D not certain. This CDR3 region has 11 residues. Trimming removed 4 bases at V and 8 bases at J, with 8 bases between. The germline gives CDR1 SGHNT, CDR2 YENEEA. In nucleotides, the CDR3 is TGTGCCAGCAGCTCCGGGCACGAAGCTTTCTTT. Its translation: CASSSGHEAFF.

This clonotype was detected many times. The CDR3 region has the DNA TGTGCCATCAGTCCAACCGGGACGGATTACACAGATACGCAGTATTTT. Amino acids: CAISPTGTDYTDTQYF. This chain joins TRBV10-3 and TRBJ2-3, with D perhaps given as TRBD1 or TRBD2 (5 bases each). Germline V CDR1 and CDR2: ENHRY, SYGVKD. The CDR3 has 16 residues. V dropped 5 bases and J dropped 2 bases, with 17 bases sitting between them.

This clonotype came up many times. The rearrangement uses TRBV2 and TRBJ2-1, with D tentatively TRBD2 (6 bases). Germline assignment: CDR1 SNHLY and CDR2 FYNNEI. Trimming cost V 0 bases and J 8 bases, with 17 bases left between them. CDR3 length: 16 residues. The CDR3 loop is CASSEARRGSSDEQFF. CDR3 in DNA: TGTGCCAGCAGTGAAGCGCGGAGGGGATCATCGGATGAGCAGTTCTTC. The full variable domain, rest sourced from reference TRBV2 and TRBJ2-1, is EPEVTQTPSHQVTQMGQEVILRCVPISNHLYFYWYRQILGQKVEFLVSFYNNEISEKSEIFDDQFSVERPDGSNFTLKIRSTKLEDSAMYFCASSEARRGSSDEQFFGPGTRLTVL.

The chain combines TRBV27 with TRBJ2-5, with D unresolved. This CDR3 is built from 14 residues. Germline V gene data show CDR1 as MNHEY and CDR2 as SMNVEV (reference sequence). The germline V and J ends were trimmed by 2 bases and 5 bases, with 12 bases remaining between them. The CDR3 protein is CASSLLAALETQYF. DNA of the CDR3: TGTGCCAGCAGTTTACTGGCGGCCCTCGAGACCCAGTACTTC.

This CDR3 is CASSLKSYRGGSAFF. In DNA, the CDR3 is TGTGCCAGCAGTTTAAAGTCTTACAGGGGAGGTAGCGCTTTCTTT. The chain carries TRBV12-3 or TRBV12-4 and TRBJ1-1; 7 bases line up with TRBD1. The trim removed 2 bases at V and 11 bases at J, leaving 14 bases unmatched. The CDR3 extends over 15 amino acids.

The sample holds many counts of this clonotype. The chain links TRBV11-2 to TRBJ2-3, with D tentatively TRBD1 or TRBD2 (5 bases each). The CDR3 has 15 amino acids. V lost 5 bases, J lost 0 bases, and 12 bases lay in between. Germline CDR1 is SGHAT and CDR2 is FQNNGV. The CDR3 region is CASSPRDASTDTQYF. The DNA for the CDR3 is TGTGCCAGCAGCCCCCGGGACGCGAGCACAGATACGCAGTATTTT.

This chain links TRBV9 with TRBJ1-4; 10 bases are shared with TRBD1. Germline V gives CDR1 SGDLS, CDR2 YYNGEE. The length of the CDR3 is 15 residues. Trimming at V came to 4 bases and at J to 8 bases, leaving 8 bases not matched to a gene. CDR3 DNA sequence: TGTGCCAGCAGCTCTAGTGGGACAGGGGACGAAAAACTGTTTTTT. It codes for CASSSSGTGDEKLFF.

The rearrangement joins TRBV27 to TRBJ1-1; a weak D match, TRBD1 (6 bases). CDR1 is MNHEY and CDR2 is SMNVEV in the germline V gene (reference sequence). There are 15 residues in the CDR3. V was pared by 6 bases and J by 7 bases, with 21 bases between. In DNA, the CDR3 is TGTGCCAGCAGCTCGCGGGACACGCAACCGCTTGAAGCTTTCTTT. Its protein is CASSSRDTQPLEAFF.

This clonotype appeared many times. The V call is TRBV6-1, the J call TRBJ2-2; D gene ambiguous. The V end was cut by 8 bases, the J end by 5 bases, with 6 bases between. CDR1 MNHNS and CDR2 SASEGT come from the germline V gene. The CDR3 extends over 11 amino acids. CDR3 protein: CASQKTGELFF. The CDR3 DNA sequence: TGTGCCAGCCAGAAAACCGGGGAGCTGTTTTTT.

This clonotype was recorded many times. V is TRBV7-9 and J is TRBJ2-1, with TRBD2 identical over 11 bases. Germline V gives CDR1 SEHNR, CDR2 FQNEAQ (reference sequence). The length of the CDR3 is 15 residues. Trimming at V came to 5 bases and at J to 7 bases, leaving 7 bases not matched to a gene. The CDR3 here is CASSLGGTSGNEQFF. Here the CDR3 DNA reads TGTGCCAGCAGCCTCGGAGGGACTAGCGGTAATGAGCAGTTCTTC.

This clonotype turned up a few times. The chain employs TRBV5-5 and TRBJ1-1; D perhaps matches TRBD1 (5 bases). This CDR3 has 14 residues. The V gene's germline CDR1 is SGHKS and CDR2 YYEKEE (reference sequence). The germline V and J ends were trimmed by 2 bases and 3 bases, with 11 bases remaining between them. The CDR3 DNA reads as TGTGCCAGCAGCTTCCTTTTAGGGGACACTGAAGCTTTCTTT. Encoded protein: CASSFLLGDTEAFF.

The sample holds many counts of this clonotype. CDR3 protein: CASTSDKNTEAFF. Written as DNA, the CDR3 is TGTGCCAGCACCTCGGACAAAAACACTGAAGCTTTCTTT. V is TRBV12-3 or TRBV12-4 and J is TRBJ1-1; TRBD1 is a possible D gene (5 bases). V dropped 7 bases and J dropped 2 bases, with 11 bases sitting between them. CDR3 length: 13 amino acids.